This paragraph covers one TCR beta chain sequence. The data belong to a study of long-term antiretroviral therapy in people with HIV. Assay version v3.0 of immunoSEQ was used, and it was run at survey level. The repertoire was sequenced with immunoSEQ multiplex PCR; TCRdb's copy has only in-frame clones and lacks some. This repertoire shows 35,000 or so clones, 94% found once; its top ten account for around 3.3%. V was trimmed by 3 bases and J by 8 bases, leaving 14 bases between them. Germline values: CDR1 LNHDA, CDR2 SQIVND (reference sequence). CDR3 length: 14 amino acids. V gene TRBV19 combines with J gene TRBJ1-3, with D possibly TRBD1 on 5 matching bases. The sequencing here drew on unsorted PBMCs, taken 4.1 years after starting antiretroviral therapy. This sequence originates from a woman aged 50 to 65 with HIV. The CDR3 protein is CASSIGAGRYTIYF. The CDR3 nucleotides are TGTGCCAGTAGTATTGGGGCAGGTCGCTACACCATATATTTT.